This T cell receptor (beta chain) was retrieved from a study of glioma-infiltrating T cells. TCR alpha and beta CDR3 regions were amplified from RNA using iRepertoire nested multiplex PCR. Tissue mRNA or PBMC total RNA, roughly 95-400 ng, went into one-step reverse transcription and amplification. Each CDR3 protein is one row after TCRdb ran MiXCR on the multiplex PCR reads. The table records 2,500 or so distinct CDR3 sequences, under 75% of them present only once. Study-wide points: Tissue-blood divergence was below expectation in non-neoplastic patients, above in gliomas.

This clonotype qualifies as large. Antigen: not known. Germline lookup yields CDR1 MNHEY and CDR2 SMNVEV (reference sequence). Deletions cut 1 base from V and 7 bases from J, with 8 bases between. The CDR3 extends over 13 amino acids. The chain carries TRBV27 and TRBJ2-1, with a weak D call TRBD1 (6 bases). The sample comprised glioma tissue, nonneoplastic brain tissue, or PBMCs (not recorded which). The clonotype was recovered from a human donor with low-grade glioma or glioblastoma, undergoing nonglioma brain surgery, or in good health (not recorded which). The CDR3 is CASSLFQGNEQFF. The CDR3 DNA follows: TGTGCCAGCAGTTTATTCCAGGGGAATGAGCAGTTCTTC.